Shown below are 23 T cell receptor beta chains from a single sample sequenced in a study of blood T cell repertoires in COVID-19. Data came from immunoSEQ multiplex PCR; TCRdb stores just in-frame clones and leaves some out. The sample shows about 190,000 clones, 70% to 90% of them seen only once. The sample taken for sequencing was peripheral blood. Receptors were obtained from a man aged 35 to 55 with active or convalescent COVID-19.

This chain links TRBV7-2 with TRBJ2-7; TRBD2 agrees at 14 bases. V shed 4 bases and J 0 bases; nucleotides not matched to a gene: 8. Germline CDR1 reads SGHTA; CDR2 reads FQGNSA. The CDR3 runs 18 residues. This CDR3 is CASSSGLAGGFPSYEQYF. The CDR3 bases are TGTGCCAGCAGCTCAGGACTAGCGGGAGGCTTCCCCTCCTACGAGCAGTACTTC. The variable domain in full, completed from reference TRBV7-2 and TRBJ2-7, reads GAGVSQSPSNKVTEKGKDVELRCDPISGHTALYWYRQSLGQGLEFLIYFQGNSAPDKSGLPSDRFSAERTGGSVSTLTIQRTQQEDSAVYLCASSSGLAGGFPSYEQYFGPGTRLTVT.

This sequence joins TRBV6-6 and TRBJ2-1, with a tentative D call TRBD2 (6 bases). Germline CDR1 and CDR2: MNHNY and SVGAGI (reference sequence). The V end lost 2 bases, the J end lost 8 bases, and 16 bases lay between the germline ends. This CDR3 has 15 amino acids. CDR3 DNA sequence: TGTGCCAGCAGTTACGGGGGGACCTCTACCTATGAGCAGTTCTTC. As protein: CASSYGGTSTYEQFF.

The chain carries TRBV7-9 and TRBJ1-1; D uncertain. Between the trimmed V and J ends, which lost 5 bases and 0 bases, there was a span of 13 bases. CDR1 and CDR2 (germline): SEHNR, FQNEAQ (reference sequence). The CDR3 extends over 15 amino acids. CDR3 sequence reads: CASSPRLSMNTEAFF. The CDR3 coding sequence is TGTGCCAGCAGCCCTAGACTGAGTATGAACACTGAAGCTTTCTTT. Using reference TRBV7-9 and TRBJ1-1 for the parts outside the CDR3, the full variable domain is DTGVSQNPRHKITKRGQNVTFRCDPISEHNRLYWYRQTLGQGPEFLTYFQNEAQLEKSRLLSDRFSAERPKGSFSTLEIQRTEQGDSAMYLCASSPRLSMNTEAFFGQGTRLTVV.

The J gene is TRBJ1-4, the V gene TRBV5-5, with D possibly being TRBD1 (6 bases). From germline, CDR1 is SGHKS and CDR2 YYEKEE (reference sequence). Trimming removed 2 bases at V and 8 bases at J, with 16 bases between. The CDR3 runs 15 residues. The chain's CDR3 is CASSLTRGFGEKLFF. CDR3 coding DNA: TGTGCCAGCAGCTTAACCAGGGGATTCGGCGAAAAACTGTTTTTT. Supplemented by reference TRBV5-5 and TRBJ1-4, the full variable domain reads DAGVTQSPTHLIKTRGQQVTLRCSPISGHKSVSWYQQVLGQGPQFIFQYYEKEERGRGNFPDRFSARQFPNYSSELNVNALLLGDSALYLCASSLTRGFGEKLFFGSGTQLSVL.

The chain combines TRBV28 with TRBJ2-5, with 11 positions matching TRBD2. With 4 bases clipped from V and 0 bases from J, the junction kept 4 bases outside the gene matches. The CDR3 has 16 amino acids. Germline CDR1 is MDHEN and CDR2 is SYDVKM. CDR3 sequence (DNA): TGTGCCAGCAGTTCTCCGGGACTAGCGGACCAAGAGACCCAGTACTTC. Amino acids: CASSSPGLADQETQYF.

The J gene is TRBJ2-7, the V gene TRBV19; D remains ambiguous. Between the trimmed V and J ends, which lost 1 base and 5 bases, there was a span of 9 bases. Germline loops: CDR1 LNHDA, CDR2 SQIVND (reference sequence). The CDR3 sequence is 13 residues long. This chain's CDR3 is CASSIVSSHEQYF. The CDR3 DNA sequence: TGTGCCAGTAGTATAGTCTCCAGTCACGAGCAGTACTTC.

The chain uses TRBV6-5 and TRBJ1-1, with 7 nucleotides matching TRBD1. The CDR3 length is 14 residues. Unmatched junction bases numbered 10, after V lost 5 bases and J lost 7 bases. Germline CDR1 MNHEY, CDR2 SVGAGI. The CDR3 is CASSLRQGDGEAFF. In nucleotides, the CDR3 is TGTGCCAGCAGTCTCCGACAGGGAGACGGTGAAGCTTTCTTT.

The chain is built from TRBV6-2 or TRBV6-3 and TRBJ2-5, with 7 bases identical to TRBD2. V lost 4 bases, J lost 5 bases, and 4 bases stayed unmatched. The CDR3 length is 13 residues. Per germline, CDR1 MNHEY and CDR2 SVGEGT. The CDR3: CASSSGGLETQYF. CDR3 sequence (DNA): TGTGCCAGCAGTTCCGGGGGGTTGGAGACCCAGTACTTC.

The chain carries TRBV7-9 and TRBJ1-1; 7 bases align to TRBD1. Germline V gene data show CDR1 as SEHNR and CDR2 as FQNEAQ (reference sequence). V lost 5 bases and J lost 1; bases outside the gene matches: 4. The CDR3 extends over 14 amino acids. The CDR3 protein is CASSPGTENTEAFF. CDR3 in DNA: TGTGCCAGCAGCCCCGGGACAGAGAACACTGAAGCTTTCTTT.

The rearrangement links TRBV18 to TRBJ1-2; D not certain. The CDR3 contains 13 residues. In germline, CDR1 is KGHSH, CDR2 LQKENI. Trimming pared 3 bases from V and 0 bases from J, leaving 5 bases between. The CDR3 coding sequence is TGTGCCAGCTCACCGGACTCTAACTATGGCTACACCTTC. This encodes CASSPDSNYGYTF.

This chain links TRBV5-6 with TRBJ2-7; 7 bases agree with TRBD2. The CDR3 has 17 residues. Trimming cost V 4 bases and J 2 bases; bases outside gene matches: 15. Germline lookup yields CDR1 SGHDT and CDR2 YYEEEE. The CDR3 DNA is TGTGCCAGCAGCCCGATAACGGCTAGCGGTTACCCCTACGAGCAGTACTTC. Amino acid sequence: CASSPITASGYPYEQYF.

CDR3 coding DNA: TGTGCCAGTAGTATCACTAGCGGGGGGAACACCGGGGAGCTGTTTTTT. It encodes CASSITSGGNTGELFF. The V gene is TRBV19, the J gene TRBJ2-2; 11 positions agree with TRBD2. From germline, CDR1 is LNHDA and CDR2 SQIVND (reference sequence). The trim removed 3 bases at V and 1 base at J, leaving 1 base unmatched. CDR3 length: 16 amino acids.

The chain uses TRBV5-1 and TRBJ1-3; D remains unclear. The CDR3 runs 15 residues. Germline lookup yields CDR1 SGHRS and CDR2 YFSETQ. V gave up 0 bases and J gave up 3 bases, with 10 bases separating them. CDR3 bases: TGCGCCAGCAGCTTGGATGCGGGTGGTGGAAACACCATATATTTT. It is translated as CASSLDAGGGNTIYF.

The chain has TRBV18 and TRBJ1-3; no definite D call. Trimming cost V 3 bases and J 0 bases, with 12 bases left between them. Germline values: CDR1 KGHSH, CDR2 LQKENI. This CDR3 is built from 16 residues. The CDR3 DNA is TGTGCCAGCTCACCCCTAGGACTAATCTCTGGAAACACCATATATTTT. This sequence encodes CASSPLGLISGNTIYF.

The gene calls are TRBV6-5 and TRBJ1-6; D is ambiguous. In germline, CDR1 is MNHEY, CDR2 SVGAGI. The length of the CDR3 is 15 residues. V dropped 3 bases and J dropped 5 bases, with 11 bases sitting between them. The CDR3 nucleotides are TGTGCCAGCAGTTATTTCCCACAGAATAATTCACCCCTCCACTTT. It specifies CASSYFPQNNSPLHF.

The V and J genes are TRBV29-1 and TRBJ2-5; 9 bases map to TRBD1. The length of the CDR3 is 12 residues. The V and J ends lost 6 bases and 5 bases, in that order; junction bases with no gene match: 4. CDR1 SQVTM and CDR2 ANQGSEA come from the germline V gene. The CDR3 region is CSVDRGKETQYF. The CDR3 DNA follows: TGCAGCGTGGACAGGGGAAAGGAGACCCAGTACTTC. Variable domain in full (rest from reference TRBV29-1 and TRBJ2-5): SAVISQKPSRDICQRGTSLTIQCQVDSQVTMMFWYRQQPGQSLTLIATANQGSEATYESGFVIDKFPISRPNLTFSTLTVSNMSPEDSSIYLCSVDRGKETQYFGPGTRLLVL.

The chain combines TRBV7-9 with TRBJ1-3; D perhaps matches TRBD1 (5 bases). V dropped 1 base and J dropped 4 bases, with 14 bases sitting between them. Germline V gene data show CDR1 as SEHNR and CDR2 as FQNEAQ (reference sequence). The CDR3 runs 16 residues. The DNA for the CDR3 is TGTGCCAGCAGCTTAGTGCCTGAAGGGGCCGGAAACACCATATATTTT. Its protein is CASSLVPEGAGNTIYF.

V is TRBV5-1 and J is TRBJ2-7, with 8 bases fitting TRBD1. The CDR3 totals 15 residues. From germline, CDR1 is SGHRS and CDR2 YFSETQ. With V trimmed by 3 bases and J by 7 bases, 12 bases remained unmatched. The CDR3 DNA is TGCGCCAGCAGCTCCGGACAGGGAGGATACGTGGAGCAGTACTTC. Translating it yields CASSSGQGGYVEQYF.

The chain joins TRBV2 to TRBJ2-3; no clear D gene. V lost 4 bases to trimming and J lost 0 bases, with 11 bases between them. Germline lookup yields CDR1 SNHLY and CDR2 FYNNEI. The CDR3 totals 15 residues. DNA of the CDR3: TGTGCCAGCAGTGTGATGGCTGTTAGCACAGATACGCAGTATTTT. Translating gives CASSVMAVSTDTQYF.

CDR3: CASSLASGGIYEQYF. CDR3 DNA sequence: TGTGCCAGCAGCTTGGCTAGCGGGGGAATCTACGAGCAGTACTTC. V is TRBV11-2 and J is TRBJ2-7; 10 bases align to TRBD2. The trim removed 3 bases at V and 3 bases at J, leaving 5 bases unmatched. The CDR3 is 15 residues long. Germline loops: CDR1 SGHAT, CDR2 FQNNGV.

The CDR3 protein is CASSPRTGKVFQPQHF. The CDR3 nucleotides read TGTGCCAGCAGTCCCAGGACAGGAAAAGTATTCCAGCCCCAGCATTTT. The rearrangement joins TRBV27 to TRBJ1-5, with 7 positions matching TRBD1. CDR3 length: 16 amino acids. With V trimmed by 5 bases and J by 7 bases, 14 bases remained unmatched. The germline CDR1 and CDR2 sequences are MNHEY and SMNVEV (reference sequence).

The rearrangement links TRBV28 to TRBJ1-5; D perhaps matches TRBD1 (5 bases). The germline V and J ends were trimmed by 4 bases and 1 base, with 11 bases remaining between them. The CDR3 totals 15 residues. Germline CDR1 MDHEN, CDR2 SYDVKM. Here the CDR3 reads CASSSLGGSNQPQHF. The CDR3 DNA reads as TGTGCCAGCAGTTCACTCGGGGGGAGCAATCAGCCCCAGCATTTT.

The chain combines TRBV20-1 with TRBJ1-1; TRBD1 matches at 7 bases. Germline V CDR1 and CDR2: DFQATT, SNEGSKA (reference sequence). This CDR3 contains 15 residues. V dropped 3 bases and J dropped 1; count of bases not matched to a gene: 8. Here the CDR3 DNA reads TGCAGTGCTAGTTTACCCAGGACAGGGAACACTGAAGCTTTCTTT. This translates into CSASLPRTGNTEAFF.